Listed below are T cell receptor beta chains from one sample, sequenced in a study of tumor and adjacent non-tumor tissue in lung cancer. TCRdb re-called the multiplex PCR reads through MiXCR, storing one row per CDR3 protein. The sample comprises 120,000 or so distinct CDR3 sequences, about 66% of which are singletons, and roughly 12% rests with the top ten. What was sequenced was lung tumor tissue. These TCRs come from a man aged 25-45 years with non-small cell lung cancer. CDR3s include the opening cysteine and the closing phenylalanine or tryptophan. The order of the fields is J gene, V gene, clone size, D gene, CDR3 protein, CDR3 DNA. A D gene is named only where the DNA matches it firmly. Clone size is not always given. Where it is, it says once, few, many or a class for expanded clones.

J gene: TRBJ1-2; V gene: TRBV6-1; clone size: -; D gene: -; CDR3 protein: CASSGATYGYTF; CDR3 DNA: TGTGCTAGCAGTGGAGCCACCTATGGCTACACCTTC
J gene: TRBJ2-7; V gene: TRBV12-3/TRBV12-4; clone size: -; D gene: TRBD2; CDR3 protein: CDSSTGPAGAHEQYF; CDR3 DNA: TGTGACAGCAGTACGGGACCAGCGGGAGCCCACGAGCAGTACTTC
J gene: TRBJ2-1; V gene: TRBV20-1; clone size: -; D gene: TRBD1; CDR3 protein: CSTVPGQTYNEQFF; CDR3 DNA: TGCAGTACTGTCCCGGGACAGACCTACAATGAGCAGTTCTTC
J gene: TRBJ1-4; V gene: TRBV20-1; clone size: many; D gene: TRBD1; CDR3 protein: CSARDTTGSGEKLFF; CDR3 DNA: TGCAGTGCTAGAGACACGACAGGGTCGGGTGAAAAACTGTTTTTT
J gene: TRBJ2-3; V gene: TRBV6-1; clone size: -; D gene: TRBD2; CDR3 protein: CASNTRTSGSSSQYF; CDR3 DNA: TGTGCCAGCAACACTAGGACTAGCGGGAGCAGTTCGCAGTATTTT
J gene: TRBJ1-5; V gene: TRBV6-2/TRBV6-3; clone size: -; D gene: -; CDR3 protein: CASCSGDGNQPQRF; CDR3 DNA: TGTGCCAGCTGTTCGGGGGATGGCAATCAGCCCCAGCGTTTT
J gene: TRBJ2-7; V gene: TRBV24-1; clone size: many; D gene: TRBD1; CDR3 protein: CATSVGQGCHEQYF; CDR3 DNA: TGTGCCACCAGTGTGGGACAGGGGTGCCACGAGCAGTACTTC
J gene: TRBJ2-2; V gene: TRBV6-5; clone size: -; D gene: -; CDR3 protein: CASSHSNAGELFF; CDR3 DNA: TGTGCCAGCAGTCACTCAAACGCCGGGGAGCTGTTTTTT
J gene: TRBJ2-7; V gene: TRBV4-3; clone size: many; D gene: -; CDR3 protein: CASSQAGVKTYEQYF; CDR3 DNA: TGCGCCAGCAGCCAAGCAGGGGTCAAGACCTACGAGCAGTACTTC
J gene: TRBJ2-7; V gene: TRBV29-1; clone size: -; D gene: -; CDR3 protein: CSVVLRQNNEQYF; CDR3 DNA: TGCAGCGTTGTATTACGACAGAACAATGAGCAGTACTTC
J gene: TRBJ1-2; V gene: TRBV6-5; clone size: once; D gene: -; CDR3 protein: CASSQTLELQHGYTF; CDR3 DNA: TGTGCCAGCAGCCAAACGCTAGAACTTCAACATGGCTACACCTTC
J gene: TRBJ2-2; V gene: TRBV11-2; clone size: -; D gene: -; CDR3 protein: CTSSLGQDVGELFF; CDR3 DNA: TGTACCAGCAGCTTAGGTCAAGACGTCGGGGAGCTGTTTTTT
J gene: TRBJ2-3; V gene: TRBV4-1; clone size: many; D gene: -; CDR3 protein: CASSQRAIGTDTQYF; CDR3 DNA: TGCGCCAGCAGCCAGAGAGCAATAGGTACAGATACGCAGTATTTT
J gene: TRBJ2-7; V gene: TRBV11-2; clone size: -; D gene: TRBD1; CDR3 protein: CACSLGDRSSYEQYF; CDR3 DNA: TGTGCCTGCAGCTTAGGGGACAGGAGCTCCTACGAGCAGTACTTC
J gene: TRBJ1-5; V gene: TRBV11-2; clone size: few; D gene: TRBD1; CDR3 protein: CASSLSGDSDQPRHF; CDR3 DNA: TGTGCCAGCAGCCTGTCCGGGGACAGTGATCAGCCCCGGCATTTT
J gene: TRBJ2-3; V gene: TRBV30; clone size: -; D gene: -; CDR3 protein: CVWSQGPDTRYF; CDR3 DNA: TGTGTCTGGAGCCAGGGCCCAGATACGCGGTATTTT
J gene: TRBJ1-1; V gene: TRBV19; clone size: -; D gene: TRBD1; CDR3 protein: CASSIQGGRGTEAFF; CDR3 DNA: TGTGCCAGTAGTATACAAGGGGGCCGTGGCACTGAAGCCTTCTTT
J gene: TRBJ2-4; V gene: TRBV11-2; clone size: -; D gene: -; CDR3 protein: CASSLGAGGRNIKYF; CDR3 DNA: TGTGCCAGCAGCTTAGGGGCAGGCGGCAGAAACATTAAGTACTTC
J gene: TRBJ2-3; V gene: TRBV4-1; clone size: many; D gene: TRBD2; CDR3 protein: CASSYRTSGKPDTQYF; CDR3 DNA: TGCGCCAGCAGCTACCGGACTAGCGGGAAACCAGATACGCAGTATTTT
J gene: TRBJ1-1; V gene: TRBV4-1; clone size: few; D gene: TRBD1; CDR3 protein: CASSHGQGVAFF; CDR3 DNA: TGCGCCAGCAGCCACGGACAGGGAGTAGCTTTCTTT